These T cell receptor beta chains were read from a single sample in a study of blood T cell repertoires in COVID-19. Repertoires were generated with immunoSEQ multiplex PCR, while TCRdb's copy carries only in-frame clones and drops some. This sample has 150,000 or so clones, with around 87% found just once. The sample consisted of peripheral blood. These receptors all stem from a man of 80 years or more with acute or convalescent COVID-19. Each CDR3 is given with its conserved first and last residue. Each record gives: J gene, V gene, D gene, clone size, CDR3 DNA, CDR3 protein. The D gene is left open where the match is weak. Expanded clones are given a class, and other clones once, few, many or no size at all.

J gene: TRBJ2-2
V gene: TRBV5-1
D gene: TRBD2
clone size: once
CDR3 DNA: TGCGCCAGCAGCTCGGGACTAGCGGGAGCCGGGGAGCTGTTTTTT
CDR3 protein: CASSSGLAGAGELFF

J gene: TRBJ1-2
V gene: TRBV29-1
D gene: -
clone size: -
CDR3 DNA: TGCAGCGTGGGCGATCCAGGGAACGGCTACACCTTC
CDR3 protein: CSVGDPGNGYTF

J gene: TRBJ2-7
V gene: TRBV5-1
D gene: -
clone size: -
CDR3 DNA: TGCGCCAGCAGCTTGGAGCCAGGCCGGACCTACGAGCAGTACTTC
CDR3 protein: CASSLEPGRTYEQYF

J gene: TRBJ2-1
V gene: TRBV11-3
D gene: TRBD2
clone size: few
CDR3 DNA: TGTGCCAGCAGCTCGACCCCCCTAGCGGGAGTAGCTAATGAGCAGTTCTTC
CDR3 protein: CASSSTPLAGVANEQFF

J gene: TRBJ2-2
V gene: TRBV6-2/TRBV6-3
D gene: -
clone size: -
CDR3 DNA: TGTGCCAGCAGTTATCTAGCAGGGACTTTGTCCGGGGAGCTGTTTTTT
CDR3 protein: CASSYLAGTLSGELFF

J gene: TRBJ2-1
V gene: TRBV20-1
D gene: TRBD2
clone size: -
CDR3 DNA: TGCAGTGCTAGTATCGCTAGCGGTATTCGAGCGACTGAGCAGTTCTTC
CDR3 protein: CSASIASGIRATEQFF

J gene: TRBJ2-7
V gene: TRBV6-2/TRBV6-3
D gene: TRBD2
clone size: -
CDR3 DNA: TGTGCCAGCAGTTACCCGCCCCGTTCAGCGGGGGGGCCCTACGAGCAGTACTTC
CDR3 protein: CASSYPPRSAGGPYEQYF

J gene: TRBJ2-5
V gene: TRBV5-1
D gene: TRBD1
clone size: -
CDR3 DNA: TGCGCCAGCAGCTCAACCGGGACAGAAAAAGAGACCCAGTACTTC
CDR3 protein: CASSSTGTEKETQYF

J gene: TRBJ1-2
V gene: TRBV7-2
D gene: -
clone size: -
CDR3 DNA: TGTGCCAGCAGCTTTGGGACATTAGGTGGCTACACCTTC
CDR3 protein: CASSFGTLGGYTF

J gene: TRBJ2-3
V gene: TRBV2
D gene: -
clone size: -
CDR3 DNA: TGTGCCAGCAGTGATAATAGCGGTGGCACAGATACGCAGTATTTT
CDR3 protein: CASSDNSGGTDTQYF

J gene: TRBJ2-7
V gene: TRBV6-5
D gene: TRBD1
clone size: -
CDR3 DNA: TGTGCCAGCAGTTATGCCGGGACAGGGGCTGGCGAGCAGTACTTC
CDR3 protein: CASSYAGTGAGEQYF

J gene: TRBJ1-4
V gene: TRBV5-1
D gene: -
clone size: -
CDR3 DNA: TGCGCCAGCAGCTCGGAGGGCGGCCGGAATGAAAAACTGTTTTTT
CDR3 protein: CASSSEGGRNEKLFF

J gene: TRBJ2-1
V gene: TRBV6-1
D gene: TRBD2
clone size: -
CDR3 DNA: TGTGCCAGCAGTGAAAGTCGATGGGAACTAGCGGACAATGAGCAGTTCTTC
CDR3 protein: CASSESRWELADNEQFF

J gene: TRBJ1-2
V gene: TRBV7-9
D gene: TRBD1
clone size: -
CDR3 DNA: TGTGCCAGCAGCTTATCCACCGGGACAGGGGGTTATGGCTACACCTTC
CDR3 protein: CASSLSTGTGGYGYTF

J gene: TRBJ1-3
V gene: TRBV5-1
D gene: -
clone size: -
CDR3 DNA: TGCGCCAGCAGCTTGGATACGGTGAGAGAGGGATCGTCTAGATATGGAAACACCATATATTTT
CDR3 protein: CASSLDTVREGSSRYGNTIYF

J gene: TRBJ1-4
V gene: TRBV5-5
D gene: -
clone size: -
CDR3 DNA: TGTGCCAGCAGACCCTCAGGCTCAACTAATGAAAAACTGTTTTTT
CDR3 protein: CASRPSGSTNEKLFF

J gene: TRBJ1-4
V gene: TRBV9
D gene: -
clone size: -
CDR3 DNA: TGTGCCAGCAGCCCCACGGGGGGGCAAAATGAAAAACTGTTTTTT
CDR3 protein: CASSPTGGQNEKLFF

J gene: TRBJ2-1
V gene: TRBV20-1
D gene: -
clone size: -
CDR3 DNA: TGCAGTGCTAGTAGCACAGGTGCGTCCTACAATGAGCAGTTCTTC
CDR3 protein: CSASSTGASYNEQFF

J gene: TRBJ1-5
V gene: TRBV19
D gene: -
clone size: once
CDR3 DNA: TGTGCCAGTAGTATCCCAAATCAGCCCCAGCATTTT
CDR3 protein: CASSIPNQPQHF

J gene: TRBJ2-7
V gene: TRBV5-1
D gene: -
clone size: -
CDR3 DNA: TGCGCCAGCAGCTTACAGCCGGGACATTCCTACGAGCAGTACTTC
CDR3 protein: CASSLQPGHSYEQYF

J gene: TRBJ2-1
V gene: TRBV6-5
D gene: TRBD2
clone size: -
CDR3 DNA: TGTGCCAGCAGGAGAAGCGGGGGGGACAATGAGCAGTTCTTC
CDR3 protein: CASRRSGGDNEQFF

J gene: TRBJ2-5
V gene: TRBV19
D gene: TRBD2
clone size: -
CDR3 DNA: TGTGCCAGTAGCCCCGGGACTAGCGGCAAAGAGACCCAGTACTTC
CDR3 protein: CASSPGTSGKETQYF

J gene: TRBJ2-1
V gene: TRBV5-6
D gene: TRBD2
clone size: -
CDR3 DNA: TGTGCCAGCAGCTTGGGCCGACTAGCGGGAGTGCTTGAGCAGTTCTTC
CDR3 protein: CASSLGRLAGVLEQFF

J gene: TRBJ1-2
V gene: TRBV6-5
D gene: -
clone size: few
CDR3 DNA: TGTGCCAGCAGCGTCACAGAGCTCTATGGCTACACCTTC
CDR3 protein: CASSVTELYGYTF

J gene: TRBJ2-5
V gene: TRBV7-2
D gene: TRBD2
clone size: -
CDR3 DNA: TGTGCCAGCAGCTTACTAGCGGGGGGCCGTCAAGAGACCCAGTACTTC
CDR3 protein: CASSLLAGGRQETQYF

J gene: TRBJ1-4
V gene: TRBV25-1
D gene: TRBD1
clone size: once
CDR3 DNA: TGTGCCAGCAGTGGCTACAGGGGAATAAATGAAAAACTGTTTTTT
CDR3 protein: CASSGYRGINEKLFF

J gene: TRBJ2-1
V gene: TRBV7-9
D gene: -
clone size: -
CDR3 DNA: TGTGCCAGCAGCGGGGAGGTGCGCCACAATGAGCAGTTCTTC
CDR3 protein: CASSGEVRHNEQFF

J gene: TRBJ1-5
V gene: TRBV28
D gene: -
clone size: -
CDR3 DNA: TGTGCCAGCAGTCTAGAGAGCAATCAGCCCCAGCATTTT
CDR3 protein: CASSLESNQPQHF

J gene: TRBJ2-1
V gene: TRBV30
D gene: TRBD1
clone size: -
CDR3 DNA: TGTGCCTGGACAGGGGGAATCCATGAGCAGTTCTTC
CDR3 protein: CAWTGGIHEQFF

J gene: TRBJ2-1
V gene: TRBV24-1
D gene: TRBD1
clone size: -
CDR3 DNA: TGTGCCACCAGTGACCCCGCCGGACAGGGCTACAATGAGCAGTTCTTC
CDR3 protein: CATSDPAGQGYNEQFF

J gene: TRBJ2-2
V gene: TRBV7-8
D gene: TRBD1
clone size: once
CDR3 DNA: TGTGCCAGCAGTACCGGGACAGTCATCACCGGGGAGCTGTTTTTT
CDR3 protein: CASSTGTVITGELFF

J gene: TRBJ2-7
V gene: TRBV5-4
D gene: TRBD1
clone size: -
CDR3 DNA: TGTGCCAGCAGCTTGGCCCCGTACAGGGGGTACGAGCAGTACTTC
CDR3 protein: CASSLAPYRGYEQYF

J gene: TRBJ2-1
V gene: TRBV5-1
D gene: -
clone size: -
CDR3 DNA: TGCGCCAGCAGTCCTGCAGGGGAATCCTACAATGAGCAGTTCTTC
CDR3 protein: CASSPAGESYNEQFF

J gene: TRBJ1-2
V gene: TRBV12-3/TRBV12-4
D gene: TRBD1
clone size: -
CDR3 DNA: TGTGCCAGCAGTTCAACAGGGGACTATGGCTACACCTTC
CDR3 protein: CASSSTGDYGYTF

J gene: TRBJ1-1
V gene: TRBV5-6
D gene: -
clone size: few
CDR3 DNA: TGTGCCAGCTCCGATACACCGAACACTGAAGCTTTCTTT
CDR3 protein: CASSDTPNTEAFF

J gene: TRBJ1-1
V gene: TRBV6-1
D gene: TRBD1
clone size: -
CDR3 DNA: TGTGCCAGCAGTGACCGCAGAGACAGGGGGACTGAAGCTTTCTTT
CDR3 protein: CASSDRRDRGTEAFF

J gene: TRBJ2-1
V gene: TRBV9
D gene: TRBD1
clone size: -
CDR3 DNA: TGTGCCAGCAGCGTAGACAGGGGTGACTCCTACAATGAGCAGTTCTTC
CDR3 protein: CASSVDRGDSYNEQFF

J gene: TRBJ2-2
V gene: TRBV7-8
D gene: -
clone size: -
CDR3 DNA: TGTGCCAGCAGCTCCTATTTCGTAGCCGGGGAGCTGTTTTTT
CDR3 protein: CASSSYFVAGELFF

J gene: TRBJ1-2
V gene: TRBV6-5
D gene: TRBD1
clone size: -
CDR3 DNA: TGTGCCAGCAGCGGGGACAGTGACTATGGCTACACCTTC
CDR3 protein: CASSGDSDYGYTF

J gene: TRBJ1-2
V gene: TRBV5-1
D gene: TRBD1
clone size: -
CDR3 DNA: TGCGCCAGCAGCTTGGGTGCGACAGGGGGCCCTCGAATTGGCTACACCTTC
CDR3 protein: CASSLGATGGPRIGYTF

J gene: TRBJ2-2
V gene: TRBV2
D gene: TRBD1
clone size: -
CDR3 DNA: TGTGCCAGCAGTATCCCCGGGACAGCGAACACCGGGGAGCTGTTTTTT
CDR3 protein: CASSIPGTANTGELFF

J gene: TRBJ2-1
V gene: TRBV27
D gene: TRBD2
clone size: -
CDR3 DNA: TGTGCCAGTTCCGGGACGCAAAACGGGGGGTACAATGAGCAGTTCTTC
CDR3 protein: CASSGTQNGGYNEQFF

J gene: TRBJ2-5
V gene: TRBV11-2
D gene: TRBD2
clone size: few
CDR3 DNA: TGTGCCAGCAGCTCTAGCGGGAGGGCTGGGGAGACCCAGTACTTC
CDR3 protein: CASSSSGRAGETQYF

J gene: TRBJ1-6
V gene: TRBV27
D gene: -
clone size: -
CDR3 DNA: TGTGCCAGCAGTTTCTGGCAGGTTGAAAATTCACCCCTCCACTTT
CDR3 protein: CASSFWQVENSPLHF

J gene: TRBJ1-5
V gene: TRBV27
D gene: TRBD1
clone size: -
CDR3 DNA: TGTGCCAGCAGTTTGGACAGGGGTAATCAGCCCCAGCATTTT
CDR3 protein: CASSLDRGNQPQHF

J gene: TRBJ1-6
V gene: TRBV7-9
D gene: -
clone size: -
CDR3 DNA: TGTGCCAGCAACCTACGGGGGGATTCACCCCTCCACTTT
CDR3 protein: CASNLRGDSPLHF

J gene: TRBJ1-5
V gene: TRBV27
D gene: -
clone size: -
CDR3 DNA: TGTGCCAGCAGTTTAACACGGGACAATCAGCCCCAGCATTTT
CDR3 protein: CASSLTRDNQPQHF

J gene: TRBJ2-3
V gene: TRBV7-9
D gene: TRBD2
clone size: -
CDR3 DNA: TGTGCCAGCAGCTTGGCTAGCGGAGCCACAGATACGCAGTATTTT
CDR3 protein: CASSLASGATDTQYF

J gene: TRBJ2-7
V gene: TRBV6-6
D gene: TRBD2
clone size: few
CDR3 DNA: TGTGCCAGCAGTTACGGCCGGGACTATAGAAACTACGAGCAGTACTTC
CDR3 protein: CASSYGRDYRNYEQYF

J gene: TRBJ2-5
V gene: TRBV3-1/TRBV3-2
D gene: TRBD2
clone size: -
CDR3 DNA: TGTGCCAGCAGCCCCCCTTTGCTAGCGGGGGCGGGAGAGACCCAGTACTTC
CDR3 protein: CASSPPLLAGAGETQYF

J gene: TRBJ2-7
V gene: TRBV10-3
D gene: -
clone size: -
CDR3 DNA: TGTGCCATCAGCCAGGTTTCCTACGAGCAGTACTTC
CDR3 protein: CAISQVSYEQYF